One sample yielded the 19 T cell receptor gamma chains listed below, sequenced in a study of intestinal T cells in coeliac disease. TRG repertoires were amplified with LymphoTrack primers from approximately 0.2 ug of biopsy DNA. TCRdb reprocessed the multiplex PCR reads through CATT. In the table there are approximately 700 gamma-chain clones, roughly 50% of which are singletons. For each case, the template was genomic DNA from ten roughly 5-µm formalin-fixed paraffin-embedded scrolls. The sequencing input was a duodenal biopsy. The source is a human donor with celiac disease.

This chain links TRGV10 with TRGJP1. TRGV10 is marked as an open reading frame, function uncertain. The CDR3 contains 17 residues. J lost 2 bases, V lost 8 bases, and 15 bases had no gene match. The CDR3 region has the DNA TGTGCTGCGTGGATAGGAAGTGACGGGACCACTGGTTGGTTCAAGATATTT. Amino acids: CAAWIGSDGTTGWFKIF.

This clone is categorized as large. This chain connects TRGV10 to TRGJ1 or TRGJ2. TRGV10 counts as an open reading frame of uncertain function. After removal of 8 bases from V and 12 bases from J, the junction contained 11 bases not matched to a gene. This CDR3 region has 11 residues. CDR3 DNA: TGTGCTGCGTGGGATTGGGTGGGGAAACTCTTT. It translates to CAAWDWVGKLF.

There are a few counts of this clone. This chain links TRGV9 with TRGJ1 or TRGJ2. The CDR3 length is 12 residues. The V gene end was trimmed by 3 bases and the J gene end by 9 bases; junction bases not matched to a gene: 8. Germline lookup yields CDR1 GITISATS and CDR2 ISYDGTV (reference sequence). CDR3 coding DNA: TGTGCCTTGTGGGAGTACCCTACTAAGAAACTCTTT. This gives the protein CALWEYPTKKLF.

Only one count was recorded for this clone. The chain employs TRGV3 and TRGJP1. The germline V gene has CDR1 VTNTFY and CDR2 YDVSTARD (reference sequence). The CDR3 runs 11 residues. Written as DNA, the CDR3 is TGTGCACCTGGGGTTAACTGGTTCAAGATATTT. Amino acids: CAPGVNWFKIF.

V usage is TRGV10 and J usage is TRGJ1 or TRGJ2. TRGV10 is marked as an open reading frame, function uncertain. The CDR3 covers 15 residues. Losses at the gene ends were 8 bases for V and 0 bases for J; bases not matched to a gene: 11. CDR3 DNA sequence: TGTGCTGCGTGGACTATCATTCAGAATTATTATAAGAAACTCTTT. Amino acids: CAAWTIIQNYYKKLF.

This clone was picked up a small number of times. This DNA's translation differs at residue 2 from TCRdb's protein, which comes from a much larger clone; a read error is likely, and the protein shown is translated from the DNA. The chain recombines TRGV10 with TRGJP1. TRGV10 is labeled an ORF, and its function is uncertain. This CDR3 contains 12 residues. Written as DNA, the CDR3 is TGTACTGCGTGGGATTTTGGTTGGTTCAAGATATTT. The encoded protein is CTAWDFGWFKIF.

The rearrangement uses TRGV10 and TRGJ1 or TRGJ2. TRGV10 is known as an ORF, though its function is uncertain. This CDR3 region has 12 residues. V dropped 8 bases and J dropped 4; count of bases not matched to a gene: 6. The CDR3 spells CAAWVAYYKKLF. CDR3 sequence (DNA): TGTGCTGCGTGGGTTGCGTATTATAAGAAACTCTTT.

The chain uses TRGV8 and TRGJ1 or TRGJ2. This CDR3 contains 13 residues. V gave up 3 bases and J gave up 3 bases; unmatched junction bases: 5. Germline values: CDR1 VENAVY, CDR2 YDSYNSRV. The CDR3 spells CATWDPFYYKKLF. As DNA, the CDR3 is TGTGCCACCTGGGATCCTTTTTATTATAAGAAACTCTTT.

Judged by abundance, this clone is hyperexpanded. The same CDR3 is also encoded by other DNA sequences in this sample. The chain uses TRGV2 and TRGJP2. Germline loops: CDR1 EGSNGY, CDR2 YDSYNSKV. CDR3 size: 16 residues. The trim removed 1 base at V and 8 bases at J, leaving 13 bases unmatched. The CDR3 nucleotides are TGTGCCACCTGGGACGGCCCCGAAATTGGCGATTGGATCAAGACGTTT. Protein sequence: CATWDGPEIGDWIKTF.

Worth noting for this clone: It is unclear where the CDR3 begins or ends on the DNA, so no DNA is shown, and the CDR3 is as TCRdb lists it. This chain joins TRGV11 and TRGJ1 or TRGJ2. TRGV11 is identified as an open reading frame with a role that is uncertain. The CDR3 is 16 amino acids in total, end residues counted. This CDR3 reads CTTVPAGLIHGLKELF.

Within the sample, this clone is large. The rearrangement joins TRGV9 to TRGJ1 or TRGJ2. The germline gives CDR1 GITISATS, CDR2 ISYDGTV (reference sequence). The CDR3 covers 11 residues. J gave up 9 bases and V 1 base, and 3 bases lay outside the gene matches. In DNA, the CDR3 is TGTGCCTTGTGGGAGGTAATTAAGAAACTCTTT. Translating gives CALWEVIKKLF.

CDR3 loop: CATWDGRLIIRKLF. CDR3 DNA sequence: TGTGCCACCTGGGATGGGCGTTTGATTATAAGGAAACTCTTT. The chain carries TRGV4 and TRGJ1 or TRGJ2. In germline, CDR1 is EGSTGY, CDR2 YDSYTSSV. This CDR3 is 14 amino acids long. Trimming at V came to 0 bases and at J to 12 bases, leaving 14 bases not matched to a gene.

A note on this clone: Translating this DNA gives a protein that differs at residue 13 from the TCRdb one, which belongs to a much larger clone; a read error is likely, and the protein shown is this translation. The chain links TRGV2 to TRGJP2. The germline V gene encodes CDR1 EGSNGY and CDR2 YDSYNSKV. The CDR3 consists of 16 residues. This CDR3 is CATWDGPEIGDWVKTF. The CDR3 region has the DNA TGTGCCACCTGGGACGGCCCCGAAATTGGCGATTGGGTCAAGACGTTT.

This clone showed up just a few times. A much larger clone lies a single base off, so this may be a read error. CDR3 sequence reads: CATWSTSWFKIF. The CDR3 coding sequence is TGTGCCACCTGGTCCACTAGTTGGTTCAAGATATTT. The chain carries TRGV3 and TRGJP1. The CDR3 is 12 residues long. Germline V gene data show CDR1 as VTNTFY and CDR2 as YDVSTARD (reference sequence).

The rearrangement uses TRGV3 and TRGJP1. The germline gives CDR1 VTNTFY, CDR2 YDVSTARD (reference sequence). The V segment lost 5 bases and the J segment 6 bases; nucleotides outside the gene matches: 21. This CDR3 is built from 18 residues. The CDR3 protein is CATWAWVCRGPSGWFKIF. The CDR3 DNA follows: TGTGCCACCTGGGCCTGGGTCTGCAGGGGCCCATCTGGTTGGTTCAAGATATTT.

This clone is large in the sample. A junction end diverges from the germline sequence, so it may reflect a read error. The rearrangement joins TRGV8 to TRGJ1 or TRGJ2. The CDR3 spans 9 residues. The germline CDR1 and CDR2 sequences are VENAVY and YDSYNSRV. DNA of the CDR3: TGTGCCACCTGGGACAAGCTGACCTTT. Translated: CATWDKLTF.

This clone rates as hyperexpanded. The chain has TRGV8 and TRGJP2. The CDR3 runs to 15 residues. The J segment lost 5 bases and the V segment lost 3 bases, leaving 9 bases of the junction unmatched. Germline V lookup: CDR1 VENAVY, CDR2 YDSYNSRV. In DNA form, the CDR3 reads TGTGCCACCTGGGATGACCCGAGGAGTGATTGGATCAAGACGTTT. Translating it yields CATWDDPRSDWIKTF.

The chain has TRGV10 and TRGJP1. TRGV10 is an ORF for which the function is uncertain. The trim removed 8 bases at V and 11 bases at J, leaving 12 bases unmatched. There are 13 residues in the CDR3. The CDR3 is CAAWDGHVWFKIF. CDR3 nucleotides: TGTGCTGCGTGGGATGGTCACGTGTGGTTCAAGATATTT.

The rearrangement links TRGV9 to TRGJ1 or TRGJ2. The germline V gene has CDR1 GITISATS and CDR2 ISYDGTV (reference sequence). V lost 0 bases and J lost 3; bases outside the gene matches: 5. There are 14 residues in the CDR3. The CDR3 region has the DNA TGTGCCTTGTGGGAGGTGCAGTCTTATTATAAGAAACTCTTT. Its translation: CALWEVQSYYKKLF.